Below are 22 T cell receptor beta chains sequenced from a single sample in a study of blood T cell repertoires in COVID-19. Using immunoSEQ multiplex PCR, the repertoire was profiled, and TCRdb retains in-frame clones only, with some absent. The sample consists of hundreds of thousands of clones, more than 80% of them appearing once. Sequencing was done on a sample of peripheral blood. The receptors shown here come from a young woman with COVID-19, enrolled during active disease.

The gene calls are TRBV3-1 (or the pseudogene TRBV3-2) and TRBJ2-5; 10 nucleotides line up with TRBD2. Germline V gene lookup returns CDR1 LGHDT and CDR2 YNNKEL (reference sequence). V lost 3 bases to trimming and J lost 1 base; unmatched junction nucleotides: 5. There are 16 residues in the CDR3. The CDR3 is CASSHLAGVSQETQYF. In DNA form, the CDR3 reads TGTGCCAGCAGCCACCTAGCGGGAGTTTCCCAAGAGACCCAGTACTTC.

The rearrangement uses TRBV4-1 and TRBJ2-1; D call uncertain. Trimming stripped 1 base from V and 3 bases from J, with 4 bases between. The CDR3 covers 13 residues. The germline V gene has CDR1 MGHRA and CDR2 YSYEKL. This chain's CDR3 is CASSQVIYNEQFF. The DNA of the CDR3 is TGCGCCAGCAGCCAAGTAATCTACAATGAGCAGTTCTTC.

The chain links TRBV4-1 to TRBJ2-1; 12 positions match TRBD2. CDR1 is MGHRA, CDR2 YSYEKL, per germline. The CDR3 sequence is 16 residues long. The V segment lost 4 bases and the J segment 3 bases; nucleotides outside the gene matches: 4. The CDR3 region has the DNA TGCGCCAGCAGCCGCAGACTAGCGGGAGACTACAATGAGCAGTTCTTC. Protein sequence: CASSRRLAGDYNEQFF.

The chain links TRBV10-1 to TRBJ2-2, with a tentative D call TRBD2 (5 bases). Per the germline V gene, CDR1 is WNHNN and CDR2 is SYGVQD (reference sequence). The V end lost 2 bases, the J end lost 0 bases, and 25 bases lay between the germline ends. The CDR3 is 21 amino acids. The CDR3 sequence is CASSEIGPKQTGKSNTGELFF. For the CDR3, the DNA is TGCGCCAGCAGTGAGATTGGTCCAAAACAAACCGGGAAATCGAACACCGGGGAGCTGTTTTTT.

V gene TRBV18 combines with J gene TRBJ1-2; 8 positions agree with TRBD1. Trimming cost V 3 bases and J 5 bases; bases outside gene matches: 2. The germline V gene has CDR1 KGHSH and CDR2 LQKENI. This CDR3 is built from 13 residues. The CDR3 bases are TGTGCCAGCTCACCGGGACAGGAGTATGGCTACACCTTC. It specifies CASSPGQEYGYTF.

This rearrangement joins TRBV30 to TRBJ1-2; tentative D call: TRBD1 (6 bases). The V end lost 1 base, the J end lost 0 bases, and 12 bases lay between the germline ends. The CDR3 has 15 residues. CDR1 GTSNPN and CDR2 SVGIG come from the germline V gene (reference sequence). CDR3 region: CAWSDPRTANYGYTF. CDR3 DNA: TGTGCCTGGAGTGACCCCCGGACAGCTAACTATGGCTACACCTTC.

V usage is TRBV7-9 and J usage is TRBJ2-1; possibly TRBD2 for D (5 bases). Per germline, CDR1 SEHNR and CDR2 FQNEAQ (reference sequence). This CDR3 has 17 residues. V lost 3 bases and J lost 4, with 19 bases in between. The CDR3 DNA follows: TGTGCCAGCAGCTTCCCCCGGGGTCGGGTTGATTACAATGAGCAGTTCTTC. Its protein product is CASSFPRGRVDYNEQFF.

The chain has TRBV11-2 and TRBJ2-1; 9 nucleotides match TRBD2. V lost 1 base to trimming and J lost 9 bases; unmatched junction nucleotides: 7. The CDR3 totals 15 residues. From germline, CDR1 is SGHAT and CDR2 FQNNGV. CDR3 DNA: TGTGCCAGCAGCTTAGGTGCGGGGGGGCTCGTTGAGCAGTTCTTC. Encoded protein: CASSLGAGGLVEQFF.

The chain recombines TRBV2 with TRBJ2-3, with a possible D match to TRBD2 (5 bases). This CDR3 has 12 residues. Deletions cut 1 base from V and 8 bases from J, with 7 bases between. CDR1 is SNHLY, CDR2 FYNNEI, per germline. CDR3 amino acids: CASSEVAGTQYF. In DNA, the CDR3 is TGTGCCAGCAGTGAAGTTGCGGGTACGCAGTATTTT.

The genes are TRBV28 and TRBJ1-6, with TRBD1 identical over 9 bases. The length of the CDR3 is 13 residues. V gave up 6 bases and J gave up 6 bases; unmatched junction bases: 0. Germline V gene lookup returns CDR1 MDHEN and CDR2 SYDVKM. In DNA, the CDR3 is TGTGCCAGCAGGGACAGGGGTAATTCACCCCTCCACTTT. It translates to CASRDRGNSPLHF.

This clone was detected a few times. V usage is TRBV4-2 and J usage is TRBJ2-1, with 10 bases identical to TRBD2. Trimming took 0 bases from V and 7 from J; bases not matched to a gene: 9. Germline loops: CDR1 LGHNA, CDR2 YNFKEQ. This CDR3 is built from 17 residues. The DNA of the CDR3 is TGTGCCAGCAGCCAAGATGGTAGCGGGGGGACGGGGAATGAGCAGTTCTTC. It codes for CASSQDGSGGTGNEQFF.

This chain joins TRBV25-1 and TRBJ1-1, with D maybe TRBD1 (6 bases). Germline CDR1 reads MGHDK; CDR2 reads SYGVNS. Trimming removed 3 bases from V and 1 base from J, with 6 bases in between. This CDR3 region has 13 residues. CDR3 in DNA: TGTGCCAGCAGTGAGGGACAGAACACTGAAGCTTTCTTT. Translated, it gives CASSEGQNTEAFF.

The gene calls are TRBV6-2 or TRBV6-3 and TRBJ1-2; D unclear. The CDR3 sequence is 15 residues long. V was shortened by 2 bases and J by 3 bases, with 13 bases between the two germline ends. The germline V gene encodes CDR1 MNHEY and CDR2 SVGEGT. The CDR3 bases are TGTGCCAGCAGTTACCCTACAGCTTCCTACTATGGCTACACCTTC. Translating gives CASSYPTASYYGYTF.

V gene TRBV7-8 combines with J gene TRBJ2-5; TRBD1 might be the D (5 bases). This CDR3 has 15 residues. Germline-derived CDR1 and CDR2 are SGHVS and FQNEAQ. Trimming took off 1 base at V and 2 bases at J, with 11 bases between the two ends. CDR3 DNA sequence: TGTGCCAGCAGCTTAGGACAGTTCCGTCAAGAGACCCAGTACTTC. This encodes CASSLGQFRQETQYF.

The chain recombines TRBV2 with TRBJ1-2; a possible D gene is TRBD1 (5 bases). V gave up 6 bases and J gave up 4 bases, with 12 bases separating them. Germline CDR1 reads SNHLY; CDR2 reads FYNNEI. The CDR3 length is 13 residues. This CDR3 is CASSLATAYGYTF. CDR3 DNA: TGTGCCAGCAGCCTCGCGACAGCCTATGGCTACACCTTC.

The chain has TRBV19 and TRBJ2-5; 9 bases match TRBD1. The CDR3 consists of 13 residues. Germline assignment: CDR1 LNHDA and CDR2 SQIVND (reference sequence). With V trimmed by 6 bases and J by 4 bases, 3 bases remained unmatched. CDR3 protein: CASSLDRGETQYF. The CDR3 DNA sequence: TGTGCCAGTAGCCTGGACAGGGGAGAGACCCAGTACTTC.

This sequence joins TRBV4-3 and TRBJ2-2; D remains ambiguous. The germline V gene has CDR1 LGHNA and CDR2 YSLEER. The CDR3 covers 13 residues. The germline V and J ends were trimmed by 0 bases and 6 bases, with 5 bases remaining between them. Written as DNA, the CDR3 is TGCGCCAGCAGCCAAGACAGGTCCGGGGAGCTGTTTTTT. This translates into CASSQDRSGELFF.

The chain recombines TRBV12-3 or TRBV12-4 with TRBJ1-2; weak D call: TRBD1 (6 bases). The CDR3 spans 12 residues. V was clipped by 6 bases and J by 8 bases, with 13 bases between them. The CDR3 reads CASRGTMGGYTF. The CDR3 DNA reads TGTGCCAGCAGGGGGACAATGGGAGGCTACACCTTC.

The chain recombines TRBV12-3 or TRBV12-4 with TRBJ2-4; 7 bases map to TRBD1. V lost 7 bases and J lost 8; bases outside the gene matches: 8. This CDR3 contains 13 residues. CDR3 amino acids: CASTPQGRDIQYF. For the CDR3, the DNA is TGTGCCAGCACCCCACAGGGGAGAGACATTCAGTACTTC.

The V and J genes are TRBV4-3 and TRBJ2-7; 7 bases are a match to TRBD1. Germline values: CDR1 LGHNA, CDR2 YSLEER. Germline trimming cut 1 base from V and 2 bases from J; bases unmatched to any gene: 5. The CDR3 totals 15 residues. CDR3 nucleotides: TGCGCCAGCAGCCAAGGTAGGACAGGCCCCTACGAGCAGTACTTC. It specifies CASSQGRTGPYEQYF.

The chain carries TRBV7-3 and TRBJ2-1; tentative D call: TRBD2 (5 bases). Germline V gives CDR1 SGHTA, CDR2 FQGTGA. V was trimmed by 1 base and J by 4 bases, leaving 14 bases between them. The CDR3 has 16 amino acids. CDR3 amino acids: CASSLSIGVGYNEQFF. CDR3 DNA: TGTGCCAGCAGCTTAAGTATCGGGGTTGGGTACAATGAGCAGTTCTTC.

This clone was seen only once. This sequence joins TRBV6-1 and TRBJ2-1, with D perhaps matching TRBD2 (5 bases). There are 15 residues in the CDR3. Germline CDR1 reads MNHNS; CDR2 reads SASEGT. The V end lost 0 bases, the J end lost 2 bases, and 8 bases lay between the germline ends. CDR3: CASSEASGAYNEQFF. CDR3 in DNA: TGTGCCAGCAGTGAAGCGAGCGGTGCCTACAATGAGCAGTTCTTC.